This TCR beta chain was captured by sequencing in a study of cytomegalovirus exposure and HLA in healthy donors. Germline V CDR1 and CDR2: PRHDT, FYEKMQ (reference sequence). Trimming cost V 5 bases and J 5 bases, with 13 bases left between them. The CDR3 is made up of 14 amino acids. PCR employed 60 Vbeta and 13 Jbeta primers. Only in-frame clones appear in the TCRdb table, and some are missing; sequencing was by immunoSEQ multiplex PCR. This table holds around 150,000 clones. The sequencing sample was made of PBMCs. This chain uses TRBV13 with TRBJ1-5; a weak D match, TRBD1 (6 bases). This sequence originates from a man aged 40-49 years in good health and CMV-seronegative. The CDR3 sequence is CASSKGRGYQPQHF. DNA for the CDR3: TGTGCCAGCAGCAAGGGCAGGGGATATCAGCCCCAGCATTTT.